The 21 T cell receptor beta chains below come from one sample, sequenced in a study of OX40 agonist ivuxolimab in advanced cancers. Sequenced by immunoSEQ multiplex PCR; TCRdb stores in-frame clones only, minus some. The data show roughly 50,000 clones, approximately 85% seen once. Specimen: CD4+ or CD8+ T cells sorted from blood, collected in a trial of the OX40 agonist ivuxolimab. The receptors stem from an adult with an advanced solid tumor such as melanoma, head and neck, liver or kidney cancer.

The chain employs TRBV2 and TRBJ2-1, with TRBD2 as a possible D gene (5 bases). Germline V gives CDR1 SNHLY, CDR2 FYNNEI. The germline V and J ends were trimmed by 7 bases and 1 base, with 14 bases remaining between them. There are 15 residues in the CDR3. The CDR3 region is CASTGLALSYNEQFF. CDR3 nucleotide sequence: TGTGCCAGCACCGGATTAGCGCTATCCTACAATGAGCAGTTCTTC.

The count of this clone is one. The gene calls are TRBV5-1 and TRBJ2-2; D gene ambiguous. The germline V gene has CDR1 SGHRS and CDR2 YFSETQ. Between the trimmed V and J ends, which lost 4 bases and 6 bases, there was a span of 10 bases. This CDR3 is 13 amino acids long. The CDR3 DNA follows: TGCGCCAGCAGCCCTCCCGGTCCCGGGGAGCTGTTTTTT. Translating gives CASSPPGPGELFF.

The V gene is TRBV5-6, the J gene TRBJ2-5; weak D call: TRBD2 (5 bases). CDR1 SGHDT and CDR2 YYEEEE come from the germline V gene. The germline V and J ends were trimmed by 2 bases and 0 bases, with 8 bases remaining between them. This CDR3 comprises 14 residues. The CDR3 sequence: CASSLWRDQETQYF. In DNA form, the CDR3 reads TGTGCCAGCAGCTTATGGCGGGACCAAGAGACCCAGTACTTC.

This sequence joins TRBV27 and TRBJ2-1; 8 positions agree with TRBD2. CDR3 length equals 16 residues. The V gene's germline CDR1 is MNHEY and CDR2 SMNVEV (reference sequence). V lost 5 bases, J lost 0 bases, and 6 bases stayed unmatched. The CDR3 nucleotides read TGTGCCAGCAGTACTAGCGGAGCTAGCTCCTACAATGAGCAGTTCTTC. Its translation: CASSTSGASSYNEQFF.

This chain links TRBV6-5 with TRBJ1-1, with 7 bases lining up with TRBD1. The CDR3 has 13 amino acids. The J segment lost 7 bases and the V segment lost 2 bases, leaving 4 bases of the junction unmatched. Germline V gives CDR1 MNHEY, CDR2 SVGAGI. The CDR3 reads CASSYTGDVEAFF. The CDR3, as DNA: TGTGCCAGCAGTTACACAGGGGACGTTGAAGCTTTCTTT.

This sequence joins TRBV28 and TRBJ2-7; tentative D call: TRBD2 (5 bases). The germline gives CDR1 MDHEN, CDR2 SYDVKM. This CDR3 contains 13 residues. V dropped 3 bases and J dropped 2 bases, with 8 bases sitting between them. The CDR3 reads CASSLRVAYEQYV. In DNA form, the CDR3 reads TGTGCCAGCAGTTTGAGGGTGGCCTACGAGCAGTACGTC.

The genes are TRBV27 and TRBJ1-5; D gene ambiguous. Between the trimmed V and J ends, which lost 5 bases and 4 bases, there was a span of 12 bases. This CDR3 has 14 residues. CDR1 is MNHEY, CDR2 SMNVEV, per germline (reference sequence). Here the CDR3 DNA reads TGTGCCAGCAGTCCCTCCACGGGTAATCAGCCCCAGCATTTT. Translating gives CASSPSTGNQPQHF.

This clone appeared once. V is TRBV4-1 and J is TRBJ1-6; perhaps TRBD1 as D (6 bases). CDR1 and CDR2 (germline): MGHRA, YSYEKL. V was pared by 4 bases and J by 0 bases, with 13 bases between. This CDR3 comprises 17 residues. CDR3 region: CASSLKDSSSYNSPLHF. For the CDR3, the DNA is TGCGCCAGCAGCCTCAAGGACAGCAGCTCCTATAATTCACCCCTCCACTTT.

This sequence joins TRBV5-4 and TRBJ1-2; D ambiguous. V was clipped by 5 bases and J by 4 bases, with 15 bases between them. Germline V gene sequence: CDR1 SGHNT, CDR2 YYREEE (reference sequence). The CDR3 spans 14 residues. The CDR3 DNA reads TGTGCCAGCAGGCTACCAGGAAAGACCTATGGCTACACCTTC. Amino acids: CASRLPGKTYGYTF.

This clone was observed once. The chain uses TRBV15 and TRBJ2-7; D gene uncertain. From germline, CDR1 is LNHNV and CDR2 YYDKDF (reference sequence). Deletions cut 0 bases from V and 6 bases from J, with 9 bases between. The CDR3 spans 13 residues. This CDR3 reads CATSRDLGSEQYV. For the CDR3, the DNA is TGTGCCACCAGCAGAGATCTGGGGTCCGAGCAGTACGTC.

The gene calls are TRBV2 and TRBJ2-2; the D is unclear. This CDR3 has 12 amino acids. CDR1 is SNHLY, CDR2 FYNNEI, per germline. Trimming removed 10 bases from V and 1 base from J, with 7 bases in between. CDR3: CATLGNTGELFF. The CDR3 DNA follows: TGTGCCACCCTTGGGAACACCGGGGAGCTGTTTTTT.

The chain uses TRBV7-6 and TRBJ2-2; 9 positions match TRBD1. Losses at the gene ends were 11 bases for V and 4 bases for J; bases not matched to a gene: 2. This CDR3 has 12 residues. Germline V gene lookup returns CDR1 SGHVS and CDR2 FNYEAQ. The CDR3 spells CALTGGTGELFF. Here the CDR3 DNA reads TGTGCCTTGACAGGGGGCACCGGGGAGCTGTTTTTT.

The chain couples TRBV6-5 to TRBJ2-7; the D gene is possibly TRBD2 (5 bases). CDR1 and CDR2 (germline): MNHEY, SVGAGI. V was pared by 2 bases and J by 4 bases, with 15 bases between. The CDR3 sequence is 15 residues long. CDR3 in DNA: TGTGCCAGCAGTTACGGAGCGGAGCCCCCTTACGAGCAGTACTTC. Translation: CASSYGAEPPYEQYF.

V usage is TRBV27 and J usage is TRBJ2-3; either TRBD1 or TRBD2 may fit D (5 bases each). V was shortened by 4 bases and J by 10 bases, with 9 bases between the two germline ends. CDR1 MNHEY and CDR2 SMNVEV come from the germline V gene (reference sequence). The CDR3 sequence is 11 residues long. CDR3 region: CASSSPGPQYF. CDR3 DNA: TGTGCCAGCAGTTCACCGGGACCGCAGTATTTT.

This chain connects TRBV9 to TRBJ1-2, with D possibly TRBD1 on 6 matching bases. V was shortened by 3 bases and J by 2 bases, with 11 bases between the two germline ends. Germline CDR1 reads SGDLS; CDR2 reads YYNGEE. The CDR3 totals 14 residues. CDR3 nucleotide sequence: TGTGCCAGCAGCGCCCGGGACACGAACTATGGCTACACCTTC. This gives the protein CASSARDTNYGYTF.

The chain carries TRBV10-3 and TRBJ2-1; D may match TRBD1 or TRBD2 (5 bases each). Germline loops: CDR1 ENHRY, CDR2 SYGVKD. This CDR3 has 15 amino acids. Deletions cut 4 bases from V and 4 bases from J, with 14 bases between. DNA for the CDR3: TGTGCCATCAGTGCCTGGGGGACCCCTTACAATGAGCAGTTCTTC. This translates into CAISAWGTPYNEQFF.

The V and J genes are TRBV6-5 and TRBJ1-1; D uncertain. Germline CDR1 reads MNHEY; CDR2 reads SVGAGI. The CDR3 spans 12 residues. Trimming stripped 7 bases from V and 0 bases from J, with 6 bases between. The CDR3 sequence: CASMGLNTEAFF. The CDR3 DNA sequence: TGTGCCAGCATGGGGTTGAACACTGAAGCTTTCTTT.

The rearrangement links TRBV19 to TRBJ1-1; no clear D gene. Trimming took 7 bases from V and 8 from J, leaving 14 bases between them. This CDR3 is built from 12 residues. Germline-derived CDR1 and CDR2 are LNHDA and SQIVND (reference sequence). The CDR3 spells CASTLGLAEAFF. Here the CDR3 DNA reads TGTGCCAGTACCCTGGGCCTGGCAGAAGCTTTCTTT.

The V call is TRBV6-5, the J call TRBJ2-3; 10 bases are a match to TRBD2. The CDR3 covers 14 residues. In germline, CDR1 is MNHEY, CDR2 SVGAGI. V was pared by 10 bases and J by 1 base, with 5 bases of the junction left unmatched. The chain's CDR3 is CATRGTSGTDTQYF. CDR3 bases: TGTGCCACGCGTGGGACTAGCGGCACAGATACGCAGTATTTT.

Here the CDR3 reads CASSLGPSPGEQYF. Written as DNA, the CDR3 is TGTGCCAGCAGTCTAGGACCGTCCCCCGGTGAGCAGTACTTC. V and J are TRBV28 and TRBJ2-7; D unresolved. Trimming removed 5 bases from V and 7 bases from J, with 18 bases in between. CDR3 size: 14 residues. Germline values: CDR1 MDHEN, CDR2 SYDVKM.

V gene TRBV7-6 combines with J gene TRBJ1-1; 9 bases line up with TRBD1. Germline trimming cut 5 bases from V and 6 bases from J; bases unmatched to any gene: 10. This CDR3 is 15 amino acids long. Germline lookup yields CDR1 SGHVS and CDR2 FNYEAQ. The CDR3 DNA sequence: TGTGCCAGCAGCCAGGCGTCGACAGGGGGTCCTGAAGCTTTCTTT. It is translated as CASSQASTGGPEAFF.